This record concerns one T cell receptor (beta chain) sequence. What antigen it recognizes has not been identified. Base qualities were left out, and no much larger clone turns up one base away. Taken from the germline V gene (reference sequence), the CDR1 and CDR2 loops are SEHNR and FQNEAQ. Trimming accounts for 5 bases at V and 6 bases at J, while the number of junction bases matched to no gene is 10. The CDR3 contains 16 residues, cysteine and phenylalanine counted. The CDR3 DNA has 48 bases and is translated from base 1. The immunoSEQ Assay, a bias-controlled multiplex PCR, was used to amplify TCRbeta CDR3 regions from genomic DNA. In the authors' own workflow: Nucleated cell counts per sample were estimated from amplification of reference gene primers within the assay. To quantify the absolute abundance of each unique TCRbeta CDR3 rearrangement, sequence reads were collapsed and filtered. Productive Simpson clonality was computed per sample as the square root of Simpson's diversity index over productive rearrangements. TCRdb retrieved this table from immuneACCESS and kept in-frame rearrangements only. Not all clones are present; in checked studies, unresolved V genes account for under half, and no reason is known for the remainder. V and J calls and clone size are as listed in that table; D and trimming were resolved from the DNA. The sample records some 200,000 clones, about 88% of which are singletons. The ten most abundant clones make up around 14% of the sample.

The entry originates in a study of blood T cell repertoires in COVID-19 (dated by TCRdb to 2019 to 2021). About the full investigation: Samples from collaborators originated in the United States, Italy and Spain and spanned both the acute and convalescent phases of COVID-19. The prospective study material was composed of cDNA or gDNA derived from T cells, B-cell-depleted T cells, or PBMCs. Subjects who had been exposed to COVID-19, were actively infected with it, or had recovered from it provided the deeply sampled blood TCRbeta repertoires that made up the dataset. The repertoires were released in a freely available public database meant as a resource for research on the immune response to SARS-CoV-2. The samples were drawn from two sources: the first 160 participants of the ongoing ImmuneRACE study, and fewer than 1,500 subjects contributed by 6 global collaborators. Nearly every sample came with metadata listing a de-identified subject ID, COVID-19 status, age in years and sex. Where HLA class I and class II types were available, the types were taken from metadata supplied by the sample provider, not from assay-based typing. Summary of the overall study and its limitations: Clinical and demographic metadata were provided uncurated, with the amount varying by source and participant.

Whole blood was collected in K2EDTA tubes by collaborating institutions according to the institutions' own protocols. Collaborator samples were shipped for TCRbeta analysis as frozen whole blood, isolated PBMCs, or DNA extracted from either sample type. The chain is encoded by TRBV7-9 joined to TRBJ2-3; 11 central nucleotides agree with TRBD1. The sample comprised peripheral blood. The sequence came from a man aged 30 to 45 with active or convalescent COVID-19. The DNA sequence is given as TGTGCCAGCAGCCCATGGACAGGGGGCATTGGTGATACGCAGTATTTT. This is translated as CASSPWTGGIGDTQYF. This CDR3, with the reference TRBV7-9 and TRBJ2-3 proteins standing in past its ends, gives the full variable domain DTGVSQNPRHKITKRGQNVTFRCDPISEHNRLYWYRQTLGQGPEFLTYFQNEAQLEKSRLLSDRFSAERPKGSFSTLEIQRTEQGDSAMYLCASSPWTGGIGDTQYFGPGTRLTVL.